These T cell receptor beta chains were read from a single sample in a study of regulatory T cells in long-lasting Graves disease. TCRdb redid the calling of the multiplex PCR reads with MiXCR, one entry per CDR3 protein. The sample records around 450,000 distinct CDR3 sequences, roughly a fifth being singletons. Sequenced here: peripheral blood mononuclear cells (PBMCs), sampled when the disease was refractory, from a patient treated with antithyroid drugs. The receptors come from a female donor with Graves disease. CDR3s leave out the opening cysteine and the closing phenylalanine or tryptophan.

CDR3: ASSELGGGNTGELF
J: TRBJ2-2
V: TRBV2

CDR3: ASSLGTGESPYNEQF
J: TRBJ2-1
V: TRBV13

CDR3: ASSRTSSLFYNEQF
J: TRBJ2-1
V: TRBV6-1

CDR3: ASRGGARSYEQY
J: TRBJ2-7
V: TRBV5-1

CDR3: ASSPLGGSEKLF
J: TRBJ1-4
V: TRBV4-2

CDR3: SGATPVGPHGYT
J: TRBJ1-2
V: TRBV29-1

CDR3: SAKRGQGLGYEQY
J: TRBJ2-7
V: TRBV20-1

CDR3: AWSITGYTEAF
J: TRBJ1-1
V: TRBV30

CDR3: ASSLSQSRDVNQPQH
J: TRBJ1-5
V: TRBV28

CDR3: ASSRWENSPLH
J: TRBJ1-6
V: TRBV14